What follows is one T cell receptor beta chain and its context. Its antigen is currently not known. No quality values exist for individual bases; no much larger clone is one base distant. These data are taken from a study of T cells in Graves' hyperthyroidism and ophthalmopathy (dated by TCRdb to about 2019). About the full investigation: Peripheral blood was collected at initial diagnosis, before any treatment. After blood sampling, hyperthyroidism patients were treated with methimazole at a starting dose of 30 mg daily, and ophthalmopathy patients were treated with high-dose intravenous methylprednisolone. Thyroid tissue and blood T-cell repertoires from more than five Graves' hyperthyroidism patients were also compared in the study. Prospective prediction of ophthalmopathy was tested in an independent validation cohort of approximately 18 hyperthyroidism patients and 17 patients who later progressed to ophthalmopathy. A discovery cohort of about a hundred patients, fewer than 50 with Graves' ophthalmopathy and about 58 with stable Graves' hyperthyroidism, was used to find distinguishing TCR V-J signatures. TCR Vbeta CDR3 sequencing of roughly 140 peripheral blood samples (43 ophthalmopathy, over 70 hyperthyroidism and approximately 17 progressor patients) is reported in the paper. The approximately 100 discovery patients were divided at random into training and test sets in a 7:3 ratio.

TCR beta CDR3 regions were amplified from RNA transcripts. The first round of RT-PCR for the TCR CDR3 was performed with the HTBI primer set and the Qiagen OneStep RT-PCR kit. The libraries were constructed in a second round of multiplex PCR and then size-selected and purified. Libraries were sequenced paired-end with 100 bp reads on an Illumina HiSeq2000. Per the original workflow: SOAPnuke was used to process the raw data, with reads discarded if the reads contained adapters or uncalled bases, had a mean Phred below 15, or lacked an exact constant-primer or identifier match. High-quality paired reads were merged using COPE v1.2.5, and each unique nucleotide sequence was defined as a clonotype. MiTCR v1.1 was used to align clonotypes to the IMGT TRBV, TRBD and TRBJ reference segments. The analysis was restricted to V-J combinations with a frequency above 0.0001, which together covered approximately 99% of the repertoires. The TCS score was defined as the ratio of F50 (clonal expansion) to E x V (chaos), calculated using BLOSUM62-based TCRdist between CDR3 peptides within each V-J. Welch's t-statistics and random forest reduced 450 to 600 V-J features to about 12, which were used in a naive Bayes classifier (R e1071). TCRdb redid the processing of the public reads, applying fastp at Q25 and MiXCR, and retained in-frame beta chains. All rows with the same CDR3 protein become a single entry with the most common DNA and genes. The V and J calls here are based on TCRdb, not the publication. This sample comprises 300,000 to 400,000 distinct CDR3 sequences, about 15% of them detected only once. 9.5% to 11% of the sample is held by the ten biggest clonotypes.

Stable Graves' hyperthyroidism was defined as no progression to ophthalmopathy during 18 months of follow-up. The hyperthyroidism patients were between 18 and 65 years old and newly diagnosed, with a disease duration of less than 2 months. Any patient with an uncontrolled infection, another autoimmune disease, pregnancy or lactation was excluded. Diagnoses were based on clinical symptoms, serum thyroxine and TRAb, thyroid ultrasound and orbital computed tomography. PBMCs were isolated from about 9 ml of fresh peripheral blood by Ficoll-Paque density gradient centrifugation. Total RNA was extracted using Trizol reagent, and RNA quality was assessed on an Agilent 2100 Bioanalyzer. Paper-wide results and their limitations: Sample size was not statistically predetermined, and investigators were not blinded to group allocation. Blood samples also contained most of the expanded thyroid clonotypes (frequency above 0.001), which suggests that blood repertoires may reflect thyroid immune responses. A 13 V-J signature model separated ophthalmopathy from stable hyperthyroidism, with 87.88% sensitivity and roughly 82% specificity in cross-validation and 80%/75% in testing. In validation, the model predicted progression to ophthalmopathy with 55% to 71% sensitivity and approximately 74% specificity, a median of around six months before onset.

Looking up the germline V gene (reference sequence) yields CDR1 DFQATT and CDR2 SNEGSKA. V is reduced by 0 bases and J by 0 bases, leaving a spacing of 12 bases between them. The cysteine opens and the phenylalanine closes a CDR3 of 16 amino acids. The CDR3 DNA has 48 bases and is translated from base 1. The sequenced material came from blood. The sequence came from a woman aged 60-75 years with Graves' hyperthyroidism. Rearrangement joined TRBV20-1 to TRBJ2-1; a tentative D call is TRBD2 (6 bases match). The CDR3 has the sequence CSAREGRGSSYNEQFF. The DNA sequence is as follows: TGCAGTGCTAGAGAGGGGCGGGGAAGCTCCTACAATGAGCAGTTCTTC.